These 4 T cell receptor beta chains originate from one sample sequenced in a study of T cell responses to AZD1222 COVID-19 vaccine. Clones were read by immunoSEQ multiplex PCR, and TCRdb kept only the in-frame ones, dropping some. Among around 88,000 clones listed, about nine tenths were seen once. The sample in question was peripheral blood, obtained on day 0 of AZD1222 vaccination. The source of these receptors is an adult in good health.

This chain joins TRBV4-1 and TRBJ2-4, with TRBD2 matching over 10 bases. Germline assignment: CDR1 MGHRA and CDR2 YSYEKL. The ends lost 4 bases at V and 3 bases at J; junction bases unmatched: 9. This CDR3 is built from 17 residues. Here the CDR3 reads CASSLPLAGVVKNIQYF. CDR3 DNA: TGCGCCAGCAGCCTCCCCCTAGCGGGAGTAGTCAAAAACATTCAGTACTTC.

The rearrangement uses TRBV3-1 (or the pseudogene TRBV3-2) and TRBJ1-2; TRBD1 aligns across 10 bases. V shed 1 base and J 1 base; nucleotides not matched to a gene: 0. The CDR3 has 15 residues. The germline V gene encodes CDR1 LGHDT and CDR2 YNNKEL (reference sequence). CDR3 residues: CASSQGDRGNYGYTF. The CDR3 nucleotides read TGTGCCAGCAGCCAAGGGGACAGGGGTAACTATGGCTACACCTTC.

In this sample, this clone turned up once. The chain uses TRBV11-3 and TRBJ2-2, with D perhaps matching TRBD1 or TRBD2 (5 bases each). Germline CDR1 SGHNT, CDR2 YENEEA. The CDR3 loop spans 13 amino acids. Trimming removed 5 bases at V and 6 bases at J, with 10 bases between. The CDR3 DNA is TGTGCCAGCAGCGGGGCGGGCCCCGGGGAGCTGTTTTTT. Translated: CASSGAGPGELFF. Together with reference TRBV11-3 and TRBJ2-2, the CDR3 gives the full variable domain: EAGVVQSPRYKIIEKKQPVAFWCNPISGHNTLYWYLQNLGQGPELLIRYENEEAVDDSQLPKDRFSAERLKGVDSTLKIQPAELGDSAVYLCASSGAGPGELFFGEGSRLTVL.

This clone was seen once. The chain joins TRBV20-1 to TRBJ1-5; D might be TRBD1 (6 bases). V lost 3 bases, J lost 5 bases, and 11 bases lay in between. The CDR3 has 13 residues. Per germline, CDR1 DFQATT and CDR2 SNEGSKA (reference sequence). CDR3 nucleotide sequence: TGCAGTGCTAGTGGGGGGCGAGATCAGCCCCAGCATTTT. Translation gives CSASGGRDQPQHF.